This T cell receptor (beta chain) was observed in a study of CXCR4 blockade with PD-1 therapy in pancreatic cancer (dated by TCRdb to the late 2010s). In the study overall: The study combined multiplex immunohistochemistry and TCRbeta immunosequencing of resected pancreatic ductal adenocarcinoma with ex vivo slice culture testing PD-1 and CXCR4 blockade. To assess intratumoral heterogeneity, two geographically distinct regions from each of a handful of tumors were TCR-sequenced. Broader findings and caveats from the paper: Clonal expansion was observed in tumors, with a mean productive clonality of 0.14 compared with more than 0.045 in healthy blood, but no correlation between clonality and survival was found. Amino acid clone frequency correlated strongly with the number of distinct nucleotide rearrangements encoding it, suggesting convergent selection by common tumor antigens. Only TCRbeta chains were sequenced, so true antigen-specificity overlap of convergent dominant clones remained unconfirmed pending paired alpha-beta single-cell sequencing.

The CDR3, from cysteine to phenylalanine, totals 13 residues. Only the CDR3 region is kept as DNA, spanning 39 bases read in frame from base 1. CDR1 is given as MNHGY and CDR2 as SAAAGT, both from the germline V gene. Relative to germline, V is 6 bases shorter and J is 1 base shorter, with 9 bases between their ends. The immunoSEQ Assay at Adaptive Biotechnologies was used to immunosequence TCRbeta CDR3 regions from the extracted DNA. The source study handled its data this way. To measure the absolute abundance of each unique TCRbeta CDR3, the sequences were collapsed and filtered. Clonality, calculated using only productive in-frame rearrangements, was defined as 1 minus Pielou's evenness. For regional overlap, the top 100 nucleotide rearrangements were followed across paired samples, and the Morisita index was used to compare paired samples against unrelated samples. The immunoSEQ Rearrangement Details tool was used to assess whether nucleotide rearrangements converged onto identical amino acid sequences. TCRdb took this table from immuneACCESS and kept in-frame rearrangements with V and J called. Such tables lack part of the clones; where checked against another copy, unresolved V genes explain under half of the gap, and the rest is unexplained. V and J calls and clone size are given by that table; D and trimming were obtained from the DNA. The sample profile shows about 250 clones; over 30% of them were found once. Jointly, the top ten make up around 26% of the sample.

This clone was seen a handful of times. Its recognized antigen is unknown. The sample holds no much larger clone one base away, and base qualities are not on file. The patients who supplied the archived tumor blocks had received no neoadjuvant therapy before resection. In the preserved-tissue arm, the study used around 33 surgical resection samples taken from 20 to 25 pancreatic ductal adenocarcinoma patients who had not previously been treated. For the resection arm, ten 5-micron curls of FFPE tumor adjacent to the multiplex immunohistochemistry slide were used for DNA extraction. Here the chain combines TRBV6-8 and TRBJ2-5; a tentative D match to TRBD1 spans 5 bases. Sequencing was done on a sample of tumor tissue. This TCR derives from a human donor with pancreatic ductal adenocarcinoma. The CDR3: CASSAGFQETQYF. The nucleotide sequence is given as TGTGCCAGCAGCGCAGGGTTCCAAGAGACCCAGTACTTC.